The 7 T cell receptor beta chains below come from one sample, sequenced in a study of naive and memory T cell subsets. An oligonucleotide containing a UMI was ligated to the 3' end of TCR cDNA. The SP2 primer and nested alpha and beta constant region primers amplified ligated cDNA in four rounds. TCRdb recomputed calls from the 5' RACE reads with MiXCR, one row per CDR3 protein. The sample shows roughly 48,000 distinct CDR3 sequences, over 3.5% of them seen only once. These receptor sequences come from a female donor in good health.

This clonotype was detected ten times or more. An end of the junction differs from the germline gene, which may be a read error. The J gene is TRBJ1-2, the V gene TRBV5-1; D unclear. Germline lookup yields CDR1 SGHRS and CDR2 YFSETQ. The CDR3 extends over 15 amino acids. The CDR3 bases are TGCGCCAGCAGCTTGGTAGTGAACAGTAACAATGGCTACACCTTC. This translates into CASSLVVNSNNGYTF.

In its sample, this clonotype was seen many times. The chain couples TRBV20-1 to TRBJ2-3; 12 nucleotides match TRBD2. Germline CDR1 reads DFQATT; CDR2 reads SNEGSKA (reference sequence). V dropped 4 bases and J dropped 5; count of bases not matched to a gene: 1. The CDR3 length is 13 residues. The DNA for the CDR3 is TGCAGTGCTACTAGCGGGAGGGAAGATACGCAGTATTTT. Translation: CSATSGREDTQYF.

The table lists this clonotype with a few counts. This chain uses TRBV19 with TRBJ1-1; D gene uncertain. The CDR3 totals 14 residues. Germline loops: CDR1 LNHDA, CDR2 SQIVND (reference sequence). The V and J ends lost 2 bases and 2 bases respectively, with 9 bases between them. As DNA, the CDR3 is TGTGCCAGTAGTATACAGGACCTCAACACTGAAGCTTTCTTT. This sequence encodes CASSIQDLNTEAFF.

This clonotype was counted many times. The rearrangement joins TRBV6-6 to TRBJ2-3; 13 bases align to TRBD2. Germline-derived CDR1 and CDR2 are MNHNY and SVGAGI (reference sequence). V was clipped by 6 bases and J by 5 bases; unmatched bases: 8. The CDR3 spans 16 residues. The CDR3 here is CASSRVLAGGKDTQYF. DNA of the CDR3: TGTGCCAGCAGCCGGGTACTAGCGGGAGGGAAAGATACGCAGTATTTT.

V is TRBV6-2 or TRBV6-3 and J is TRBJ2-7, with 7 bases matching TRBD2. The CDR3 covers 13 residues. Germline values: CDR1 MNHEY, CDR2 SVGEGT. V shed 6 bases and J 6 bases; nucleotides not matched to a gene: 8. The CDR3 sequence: CASSPGRGGEQYF. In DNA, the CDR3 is TGTGCCAGCAGCCCGGGCCGCGGGGGCGAGCAGTACTTC.

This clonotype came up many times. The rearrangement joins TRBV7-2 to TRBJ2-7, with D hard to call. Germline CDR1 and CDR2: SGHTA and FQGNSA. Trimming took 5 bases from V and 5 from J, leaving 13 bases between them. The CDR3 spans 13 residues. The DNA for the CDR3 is TGTGCCAGCAGCCCAAGGGTAGCCCACGAGCAGTACTTC. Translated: CASSPRVAHEQYF.

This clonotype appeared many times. CDR3 sequence reads: CSARGGGWDSPLHF. The CDR3 region has the DNA TGCAGTGCTAGAGGAGGGGGCTGGGATTCACCCCTCCACTTT. The V call is TRBV20-1, the J call TRBJ1-6, with 7 positions matching TRBD1. The CDR3 runs 14 residues. V shed 1 base, J shed 8 bases, and the junction held 5 bases outside the gene matches. The V gene's germline CDR1 is DFQATT and CDR2 SNEGSKA (reference sequence).